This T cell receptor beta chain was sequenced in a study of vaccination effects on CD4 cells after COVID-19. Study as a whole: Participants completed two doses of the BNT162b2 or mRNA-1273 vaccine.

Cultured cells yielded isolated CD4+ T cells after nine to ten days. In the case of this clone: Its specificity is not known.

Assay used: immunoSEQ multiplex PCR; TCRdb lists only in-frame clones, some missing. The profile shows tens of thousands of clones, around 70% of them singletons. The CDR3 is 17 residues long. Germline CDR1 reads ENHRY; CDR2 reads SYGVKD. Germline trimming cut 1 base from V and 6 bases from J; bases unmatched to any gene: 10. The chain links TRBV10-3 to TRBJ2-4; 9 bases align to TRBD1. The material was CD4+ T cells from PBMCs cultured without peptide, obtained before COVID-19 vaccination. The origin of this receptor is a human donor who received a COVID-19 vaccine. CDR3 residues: CAISEWEQGAGGNIQYF. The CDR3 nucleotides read TGTGCCATCAGTGAGTGGGAACAGGGGGCCGGGGGAAACATTCAGTACTTC.